The 17 T cell receptor beta chains reported below all come from one sample, sequenced in a study of response to subunit inactivated influenza vaccine (dated 2018 in TCRdb). Library preparation was by RT-PCR. Sequencing was performed on an Illumina HiSeq 2500. TCRdb itself trimmed the public reads at Q25 with fastp, ran MiXCR and retained productive beta chains. Entries are consolidated by CDR3 protein sequence, retaining the most common genes and DNA. The sample profile shows about 540,000 distinct CDR3 sequences; under 30% of them were found once. Clones ranked in the top ten supply 2.5% to 3.5% of the sample. These same data were also listed under a study on T cells expressing NK-cell markers. That second publication adds: TCR beta cDNA libraries were made by 5'RACE template switching that added a universal primer site and unique molecular identifiers.

Sequencing was performed on CD4+ T cells sorted from PBMCs, taken roughly 12 days after vaccination. The receptors derive from a man aged 45-65 years who received an inactivated influenza vaccine. Donor details come from another sample of the same person, matched by shared clones.

J is TRBJ1-4 and V is TRBV4-2; 7 bases are a match to TRBD1. The CDR3 contains 15 residues. CDR1 and CDR2 (germline): LGHNA, YNFKEQ. V trimming: 0 bases; J trimming: 7 bases; junction bases outside the gene matches: 5. CDR3 sequence: CASSQEEGQFEKLFF. The CDR3 region has the DNA TGTGCCAGCAGCCAAGAGGAGGGACAGTTTGAAAAACTGTTTTTT.

The chain couples TRBV10-3 to TRBJ1-2; D uncertain. The CDR3 has 12 amino acids. Germline CDR1 reads ENHRY; CDR2 reads SYGVKD. V was shortened by 4 bases and J by 3 bases, with 6 bases between the two germline ends. CDR3 in amino acids: CAISATYYGYTF. In DNA form, the CDR3 reads TGTGCCATCAGTGCGACGTACTATGGCTACACCTTC.

In this sample, this clonotype turned up many times. This sequence joins TRBV29-1 and TRBJ1-1; the D is unclear. V was clipped by 4 bases and J by 1 base, with 4 bases between them. Germline CDR1 reads SQVTM; CDR2 reads ANQGSEA. The CDR3 spans 11 residues. CDR3 DNA sequence: TGCAGCGTTGGACAGAACACTGAAGCTTTCTTT. Protein product: CSVGQNTEAFF.

This clonotype was found a few times. The V and J genes are TRBV20-1 and TRBJ2-2, with 7 bases that match TRBD2. V lost 1 base to trimming and J lost 2 bases; unmatched junction nucleotides: 1. This CDR3 is built from 14 residues. CDR1 is DFQATT, CDR2 SNEGSKA, per germline (reference sequence). CDR3 residues: CSARAGGNTGELFF. The CDR3 DNA follows: TGCAGTGCTAGAGCGGGAGGTAACACCGGGGAGCTGTTTTTT.

The chain is built from TRBV27 and TRBJ1-5; unclear D gene. The V end was cut by 5 bases, the J end by 2 bases, with 13 bases between. Germline V gives CDR1 MNHEY, CDR2 SMNVEV (reference sequence). This CDR3 comprises 15 residues. This CDR3 is CASSPSSGGNQPQHF. CDR3 nucleotides: TGTGCCAGCAGTCCAAGCTCGGGAGGCAATCAGCCCCAGCATTTT.

This sequence joins TRBV6-2 or TRBV6-3 and TRBJ2-4; maybe TRBD2 (6 bases). V was clipped by 6 bases and J by 2 bases, with 17 bases between them. The CDR3 spans 16 residues. Germline V gene lookup returns CDR1 MNHEY and CDR2 SVGEGT. The CDR3 DNA follows: TGTGCCAGCAGCCGGGAGATGCGGGAACCCAAAAACATTCAGTACTTC. Its translation: CASSREMREPKNIQYF.

The table lists this clonotype with a few counts. The J gene is TRBJ2-3, the V gene TRBV7-2; 9 bases map to TRBD1. V was clipped by 0 bases and J by 5 bases; unmatched bases: 6. This CDR3 contains 16 residues. Germline loops: CDR1 SGHTA, CDR2 FQGNSA. CDR3: CASSLAPGQGRDTQYF. In DNA, the CDR3 is TGTGCCAGCAGCTTAGCGCCGGGACAGGGTAGAGATACGCAGTATTTT.

This clonotype has only a few counts. The chain couples TRBV12-3 or TRBV12-4 to TRBJ1-1; no firm D call. V lost 6 bases to trimming and J lost 5 bases, with 7 bases between them. The CDR3 covers 11 residues. The chain's CDR3 is CASRRLTEAFF. Here the CDR3 DNA reads TGTGCCAGCAGGCGACTAACTGAAGCTTTCTTT.

The chain uses TRBV28 and TRBJ2-1; 11 positions match TRBD2. Germline assignment: CDR1 MDHEN and CDR2 SYDVKM. This CDR3 region has 16 residues. The J segment lost 2 bases and the V segment lost 4 bases, leaving 4 bases of the junction unmatched. Here the CDR3 DNA reads TGTGCCAGCAGTTCCCCTAGCGGGGGGACCTACAATGAGCAGTTCTTC. It yields the protein CASSSPSGGTYNEQFF.

In DNA form, the CDR3 reads TGTGCCAGCAGCCAAGAACAATACTCCGAGCAGTTCTTC. Amino acids: CASSQEQYSEQFF. This chain connects TRBV14 to TRBJ2-1; D uncertain. Germline V gene data show CDR1 as SGHDN and CDR2 as FVKESK. This CDR3 is 13 amino acids long. V was pared by 0 bases and J by 10 bases, with 10 bases between.

J is TRBJ2-2 and V is TRBV29-1; D gene uncertain. Trimming stripped 1 base from V and 7 bases from J, with 10 bases between. This CDR3 has 13 amino acids. Per germline, CDR1 SQVTM and CDR2 ANQGSEA. This CDR3 is CSVEAGPHGELFF. The CDR3 region has the DNA TGCAGCGTTGAAGCAGGCCCCCACGGGGAGCTGTTTTTT.

This clonotype was detected only a few times. The CDR3 loop is CASSPGAESYTF. DNA of the CDR3: TGCGCCAGCAGCCCGGGGGCCGAGAGCTACACCTTC. The rearrangement links TRBV5-1 to TRBJ1-2; possible D gene TRBD1, 6 bases. V was cut by 4 bases and J by 9 bases, with 13 bases left in between. The length of the CDR3 is 12 residues. Germline CDR1 SGHRS, CDR2 YFSETQ.

This clonotype occurred a few times. The rearrangement links TRBV9 to TRBJ2-5; weak D call: TRBD2 (6 bases). There are 13 residues in the CDR3. Between the trimmed V and J ends, which lost 3 bases and 2 bases, there was a span of 8 bases. CDR1 and CDR2 from the germline V gene are SGDLS and YYNGEE. In DNA, the CDR3 is TGTGCCAGCAGCGCGGGGGATCAAGAGACCCAGTACTTC. This translates into CASSAGDQETQYF.

This chain uses TRBV28 with TRBJ1-2, with D maybe TRBD1 (5 bases). This CDR3 contains 15 residues. V was pared by 4 bases and J by 4 bases, with 16 bases between. From germline, CDR1 is MDHEN and CDR2 SYDVKM. The CDR3 region is CASSYGGEGFYGYTF. CDR3 DNA sequence: TGTGCCAGCAGTTACGGGGGGGAGGGGTTCTATGGCTACACCTTC.

The table lists this clonotype with a few counts. The chain combines TRBV20-1 with TRBJ1-5, with 9 bases identical to TRBD1. Trimming at V came to 6 bases and at J to 6 bases, leaving 9 bases not matched to a gene. This CDR3 spans 14 amino acids. The germline V gene encodes CDR1 DFQATT and CDR2 SNEGSKA (reference sequence). The CDR3 DNA sequence: TGCAGTGCCAGTTCAAGGACAGGGGTTCAGCCCCAGCATTTT. Its translation is CSASSRTGVQPQHF.

J is TRBJ2-7 and V is TRBV28; 8 bases match TRBD1. Germline V gene data show CDR1 as MDHEN and CDR2 as SYDVKM. The trim removed 5 bases at V and 2 bases at J, leaving 11 bases unmatched. CDR3 size: 16 residues. In DNA form, the CDR3 reads TGTGCCAGCAGTCCATCGACAGGGGAGAAGACCTACGAGCAGTACTTC. Its protein is CASSPSTGEKTYEQYF.

J is TRBJ1-2 and V is TRBV2, with D unresolved. The germline V gene encodes CDR1 SNHLY and CDR2 FYNNEI. V lost 10 bases and J lost 4, with 22 bases in between. This CDR3 contains 15 residues. This CDR3 reads CATQVTRTGSYGYTF. In DNA form, the CDR3 reads TGTGCCACTCAGGTTACGAGGACGGGAAGCTATGGCTACACCTTC.